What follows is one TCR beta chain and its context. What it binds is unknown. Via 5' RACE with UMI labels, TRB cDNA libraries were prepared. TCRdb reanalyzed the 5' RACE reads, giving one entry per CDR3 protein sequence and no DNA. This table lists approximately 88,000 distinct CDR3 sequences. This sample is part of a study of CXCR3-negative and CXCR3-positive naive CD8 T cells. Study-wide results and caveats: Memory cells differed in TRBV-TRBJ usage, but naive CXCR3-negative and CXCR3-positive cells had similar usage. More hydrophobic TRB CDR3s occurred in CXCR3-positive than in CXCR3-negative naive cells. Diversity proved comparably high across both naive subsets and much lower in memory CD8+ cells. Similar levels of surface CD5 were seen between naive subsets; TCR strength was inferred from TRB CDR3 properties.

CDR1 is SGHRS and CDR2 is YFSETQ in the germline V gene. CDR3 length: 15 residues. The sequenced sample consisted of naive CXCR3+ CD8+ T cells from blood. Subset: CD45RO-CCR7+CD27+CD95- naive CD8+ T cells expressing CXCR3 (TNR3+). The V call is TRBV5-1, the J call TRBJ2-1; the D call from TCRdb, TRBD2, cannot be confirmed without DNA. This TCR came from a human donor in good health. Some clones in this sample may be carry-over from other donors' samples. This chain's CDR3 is CASSSTSGSPNEQFF.